This TCR beta chain was found in a study of tissue T cells after allogeneic stem cell transplantation. Worth noting for this clone: Antigen specificity is unknown. Germline and genes: mouse. The sequence runs out 1 residue before the end of the CDR3; the remainder is reconstructed from the germline J gene.

The CDR3 has 13 residues. From germline, CDR1 is NNHNN and CDR2 SYGAGS (reference sequence). V lost 0 bases to trimming and J lost 5 bases, with 5 bases between them. As to time point: mouse harvest day 14 after allogeneic transplant. Each mouse received 10^7 T-cell-depleted marrow cells plus 10^6 splenic CD5+ T cells by tail vein. Tissues came from B6→BALB/c major-mismatch GVHD mice at day 7 or 14. General study findings and limits: Motif-based clustering found tissue-specific repertoire signatures shared across patients, though few clones were shared.

Clones were sequenced by immunoSEQ multiplex PCR, and TCRdb holds only the in-frame ones, with some missing. Of 2,800 or so clones listed, under 50% are singletons. Sequencing was done on a sample of lymph node tissue. This clonotype was obtained from a female BALB/c mouse given C57BL/6 T cells with graft-versus-host disease after an allogeneic hematopoietic cell transplant. V gene TRBV13-2 combines with J gene TRBJ1-4; D not resolved. The chain's CDR3 is CASGDGRNERLFF. CDR3 bases read: TGTGCCAGCGGTGATGGACGGAACGAAAGATTATTT.